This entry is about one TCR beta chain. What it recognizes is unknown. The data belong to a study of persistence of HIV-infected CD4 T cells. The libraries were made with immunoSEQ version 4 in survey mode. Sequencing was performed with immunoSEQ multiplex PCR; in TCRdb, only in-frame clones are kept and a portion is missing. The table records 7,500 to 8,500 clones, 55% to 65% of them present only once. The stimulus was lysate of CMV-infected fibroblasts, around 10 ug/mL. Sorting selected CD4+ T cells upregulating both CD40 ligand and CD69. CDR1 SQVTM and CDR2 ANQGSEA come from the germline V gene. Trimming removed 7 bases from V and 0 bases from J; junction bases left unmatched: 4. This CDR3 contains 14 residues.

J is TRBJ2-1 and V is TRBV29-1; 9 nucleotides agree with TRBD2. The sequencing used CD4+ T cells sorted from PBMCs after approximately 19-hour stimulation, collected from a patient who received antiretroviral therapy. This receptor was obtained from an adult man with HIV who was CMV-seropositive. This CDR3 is CSAAAGGSYNEQFF. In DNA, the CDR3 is TGCAGCGCTGCAGCGGGGGGCTCCTACAATGAGCAGTTCTTC.